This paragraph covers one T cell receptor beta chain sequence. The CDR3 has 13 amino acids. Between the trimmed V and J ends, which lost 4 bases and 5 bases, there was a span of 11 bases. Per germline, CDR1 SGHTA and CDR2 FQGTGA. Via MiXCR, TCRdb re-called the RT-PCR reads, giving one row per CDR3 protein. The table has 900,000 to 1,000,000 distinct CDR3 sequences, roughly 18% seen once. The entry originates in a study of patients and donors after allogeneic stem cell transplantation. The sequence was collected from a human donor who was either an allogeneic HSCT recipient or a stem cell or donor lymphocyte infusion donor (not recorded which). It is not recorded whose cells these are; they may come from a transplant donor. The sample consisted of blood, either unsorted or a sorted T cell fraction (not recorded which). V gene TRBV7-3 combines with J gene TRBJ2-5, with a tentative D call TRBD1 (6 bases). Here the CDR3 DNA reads TGTGCCAGCAGCTCGGGTCAGGGGGAGACCCAGTACTTC. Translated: CASSSGQGETQYF.